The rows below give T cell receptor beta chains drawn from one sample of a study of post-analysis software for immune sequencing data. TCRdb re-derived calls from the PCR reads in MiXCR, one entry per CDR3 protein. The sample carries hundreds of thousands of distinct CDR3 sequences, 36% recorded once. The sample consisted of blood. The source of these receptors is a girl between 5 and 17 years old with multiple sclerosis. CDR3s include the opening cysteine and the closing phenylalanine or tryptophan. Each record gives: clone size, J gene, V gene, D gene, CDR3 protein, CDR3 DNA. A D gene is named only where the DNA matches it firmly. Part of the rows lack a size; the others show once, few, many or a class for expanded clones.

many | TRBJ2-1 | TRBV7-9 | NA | CASSLRGGSADEQFF | TGTGCCAGCAGCCTGAGGGGGGGTTCTGCTGATGAGCAGTTCTTC
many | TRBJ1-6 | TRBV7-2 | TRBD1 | CASSLDRAPSPLHF | TGTGCCAGCAGCTTGGACAGGGCTCCTTCACCCCTCCACTTT
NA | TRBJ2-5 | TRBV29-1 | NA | CSVKLVLQETQYF | TGCAGCGTGAAACTAGTTCTCCAAGAGACCCAGTACTTC
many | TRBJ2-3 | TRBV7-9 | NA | CASSLGTDTQYF | TGTGCCAGCAGTTTAGGTACAGATACGCAGTATTTT
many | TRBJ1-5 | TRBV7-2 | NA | CASSVDGGGNQPQHF | TGTGCCAGCAGCGTAGATGGGGGAGGTAATCAGCCCCAGCATTTT
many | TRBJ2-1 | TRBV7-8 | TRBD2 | CASSSLPSGSSYNEQFF | TGTGCCAGCAGCTCGTTACCTAGCGGGAGCTCCTACAATGAGCAGTTCTTC
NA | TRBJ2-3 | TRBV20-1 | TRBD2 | CSASRTSGYDPDTQYF | TGCAGTGCTTCTCGGACTAGCGGGTATGATCCAGATACGCAGTATTTT
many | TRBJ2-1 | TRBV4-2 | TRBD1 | CASSLEDRAGFVEQFF | TGTGCCAGCAGCCTCGAGGACAGGGCCGGGTTCGTTGAGCAGTTCTTC
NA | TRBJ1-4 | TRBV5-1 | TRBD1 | CASSPTGTGREKLFF | TGCGCCAGCAGCCCGACCGGGACAGGGAGGGAAAAACTGTTTTTT
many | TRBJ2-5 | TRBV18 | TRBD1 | CASSPGQGQETQYF | TGTGCCAGCTCACCTGGACAGGGACAAGAGACCCAGTACTTC
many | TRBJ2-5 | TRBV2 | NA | CASSRGRAKETQYF | TGTGCCAGCAGCAGGGGCCGAGCTAAAGAGACCCAGTACTTC
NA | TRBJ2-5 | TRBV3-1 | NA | CASNREETQYF | TGTGCCAGCAACCGGGAAGAGACCCAGTACTTC
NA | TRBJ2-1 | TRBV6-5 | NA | CASSYWGGSNEQFF | TGTGCCAGCAGTTACTGGGGTGGGAGCAATGAGCAGTTCTTC